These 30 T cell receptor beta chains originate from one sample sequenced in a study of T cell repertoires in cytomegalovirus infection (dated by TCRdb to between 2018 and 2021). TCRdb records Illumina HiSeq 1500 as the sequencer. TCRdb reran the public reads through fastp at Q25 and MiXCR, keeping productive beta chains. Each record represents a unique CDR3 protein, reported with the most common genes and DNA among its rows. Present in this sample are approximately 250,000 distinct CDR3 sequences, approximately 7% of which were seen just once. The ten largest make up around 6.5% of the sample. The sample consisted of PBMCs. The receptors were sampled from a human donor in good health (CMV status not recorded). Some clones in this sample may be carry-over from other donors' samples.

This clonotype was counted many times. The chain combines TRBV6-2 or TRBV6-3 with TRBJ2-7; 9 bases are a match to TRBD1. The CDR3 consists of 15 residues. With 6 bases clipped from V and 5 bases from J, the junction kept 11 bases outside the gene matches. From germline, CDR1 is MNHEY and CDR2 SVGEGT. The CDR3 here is CASRDGGTGLDEQYF. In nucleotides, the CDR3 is TGTGCCAGCAGGGACGGTGGGACAGGGCTCGACGAGCAGTACTTC.

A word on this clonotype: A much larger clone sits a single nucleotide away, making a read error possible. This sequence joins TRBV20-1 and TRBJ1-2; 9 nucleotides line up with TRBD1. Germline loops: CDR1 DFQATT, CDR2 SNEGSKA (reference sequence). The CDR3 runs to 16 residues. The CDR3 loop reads CSARDTQTGGNYSYTF. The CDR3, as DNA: TGCAGTGCTAGAGATACTCAGACAGGGGGGAACTATAGCTACACCTTC.

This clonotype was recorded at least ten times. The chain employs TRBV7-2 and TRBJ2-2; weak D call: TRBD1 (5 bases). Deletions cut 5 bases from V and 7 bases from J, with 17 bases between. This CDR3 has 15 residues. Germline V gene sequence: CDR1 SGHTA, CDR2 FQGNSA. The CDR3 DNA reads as TGTGCCAGCAGCCCAAATGGGCCGACAGTCGGGGAGCTGTTTTTT. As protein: CASSPNGPTVGELFF.

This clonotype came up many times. The CDR3 sequence is CASSLDSGVPYGYTF. The DNA for the CDR3 is TGTGCCAGCAGCTTAGATTCCGGGGTCCCGTATGGCTACACCTTC. The rearrangement joins TRBV11-2 to TRBJ1-2; D is ambiguous. In germline, CDR1 is SGHAT, CDR2 FQNNGV. The V and J ends lost 0 bases and 5 bases respectively, with 13 bases between them. CDR3 length equals 15 residues.

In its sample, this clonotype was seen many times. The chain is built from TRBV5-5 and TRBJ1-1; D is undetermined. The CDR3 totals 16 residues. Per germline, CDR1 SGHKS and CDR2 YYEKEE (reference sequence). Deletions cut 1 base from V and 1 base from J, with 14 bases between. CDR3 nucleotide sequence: TGTGCCAGCAGCTTGAGTACCCACGGTCGGAACACTGAAGCTTTCTTT. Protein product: CASSLSTHGRNTEAFF. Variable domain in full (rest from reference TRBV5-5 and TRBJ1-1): DAGVTQSPTHLIKTRGQQVTLRCSPISGHKSVSWYQQVLGQGPQFIFQYYEKEERGRGNFPDRFSARQFPNYSSELNVNALLLGDSALYLCASSLSTHGRNTEAFFGQGTRLTVV.

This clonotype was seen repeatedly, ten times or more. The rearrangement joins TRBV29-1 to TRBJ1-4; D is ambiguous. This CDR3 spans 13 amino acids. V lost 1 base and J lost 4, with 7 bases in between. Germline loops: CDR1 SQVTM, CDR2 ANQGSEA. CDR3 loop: CSVEGEYNEKLFF. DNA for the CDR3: TGCAGCGTTGAAGGCGAATATAATGAAAAACTGTTTTTT. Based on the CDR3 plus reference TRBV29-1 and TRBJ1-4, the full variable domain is SAVISQKPSRDICQRGTSLTIQCQVDSQVTMMFWYRQQPGQSLTLIATANQGSEATYESGFVIDKFPISRPNLTFSTLTVSNMSPEDSSIYLCSVEGEYNEKLFFGSGTQLSVL.

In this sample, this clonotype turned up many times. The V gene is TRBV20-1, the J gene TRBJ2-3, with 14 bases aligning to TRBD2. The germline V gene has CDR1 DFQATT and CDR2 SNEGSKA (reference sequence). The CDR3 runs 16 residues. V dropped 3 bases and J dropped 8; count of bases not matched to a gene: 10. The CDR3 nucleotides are TGCAGTGCTAGCCCGACTAGCGGGGGGGCCCGAGGTACGCAGTATTTT. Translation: CSASPTSGGARGTQYF.

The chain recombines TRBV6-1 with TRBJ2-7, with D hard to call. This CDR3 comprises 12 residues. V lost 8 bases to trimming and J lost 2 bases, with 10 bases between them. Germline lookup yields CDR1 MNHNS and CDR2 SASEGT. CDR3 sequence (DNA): TGTGCCAGCGCTGACACCACCTACGAGCAGTACTTC. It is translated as CASADTTYEQYF.

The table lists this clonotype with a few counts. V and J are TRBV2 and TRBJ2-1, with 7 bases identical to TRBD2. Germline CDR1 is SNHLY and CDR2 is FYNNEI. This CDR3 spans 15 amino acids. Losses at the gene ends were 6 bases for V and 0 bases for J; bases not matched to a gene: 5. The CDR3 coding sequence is TGTGCCAGCAGCGAAAGCGGGGACTCCTACAATGAGCAGTTCTTC. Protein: CASSESGDSYNEQFF. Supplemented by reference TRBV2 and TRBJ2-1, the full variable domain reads EPEVTQTPSHQVTQMGQEVILRCVPISNHLYFYWYRQILGQKVEFLVSFYNNEISEKSEIFDDQFSVERPDGSNFTLKIRSTKLEDSAMYFCASSESGDSYNEQFFGPGTRLTVL.

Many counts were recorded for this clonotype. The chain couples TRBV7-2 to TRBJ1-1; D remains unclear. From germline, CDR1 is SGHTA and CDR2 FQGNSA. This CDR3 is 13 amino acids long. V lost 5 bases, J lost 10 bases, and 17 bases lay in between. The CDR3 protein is CASSHPGPLGAFF. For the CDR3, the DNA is TGTGCCAGCAGCCATCCAGGTCCACTAGGAGCTTTCTTT.

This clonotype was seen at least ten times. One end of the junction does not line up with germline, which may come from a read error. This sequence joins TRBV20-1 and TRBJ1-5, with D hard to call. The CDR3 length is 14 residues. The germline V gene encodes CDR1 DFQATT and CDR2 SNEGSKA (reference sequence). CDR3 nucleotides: TGCAGTGCTGGAGAGTGGGGAGGAAATCAGCCCCAGCATTTT. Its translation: CSAGEWGGNQPQHF.

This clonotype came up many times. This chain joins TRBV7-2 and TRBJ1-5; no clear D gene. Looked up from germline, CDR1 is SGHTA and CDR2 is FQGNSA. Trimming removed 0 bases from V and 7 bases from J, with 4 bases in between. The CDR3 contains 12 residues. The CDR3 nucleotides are TGTGCCAGCAGCTTAGCGTCCCAGCCCCAGCATTTT. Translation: CASSLASQPQHF.

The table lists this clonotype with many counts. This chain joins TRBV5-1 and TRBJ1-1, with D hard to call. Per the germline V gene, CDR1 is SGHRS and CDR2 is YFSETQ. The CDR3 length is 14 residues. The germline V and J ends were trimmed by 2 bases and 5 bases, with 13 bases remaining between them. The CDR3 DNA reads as TGCGCCAGCAGCTTCGACGGGGAAGGGACTGAAGCTTTCTTT. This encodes CASSFDGEGTEAFF. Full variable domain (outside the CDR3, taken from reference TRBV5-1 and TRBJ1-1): KAGVTQTPRYLIKTRGQQVTLSCSPISGHRSVSWYQQTPGQGLQFLFEYFSETQRNKGNFPGRFSGRQFSNSRSEMNVSTLELGDSALYLCASSFDGEGTEAFFGQGTRLTVV.

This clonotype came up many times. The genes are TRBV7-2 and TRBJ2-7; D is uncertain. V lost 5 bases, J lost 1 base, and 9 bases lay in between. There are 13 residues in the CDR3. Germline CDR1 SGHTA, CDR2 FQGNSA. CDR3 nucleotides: TGTGCCAGCAGCCTTCGAGAGTCCTACGAGCAGTACTTC. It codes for CASSLRESYEQYF.

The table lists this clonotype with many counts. CDR3 sequence (DNA): TGTGCCAGCAGCCCCCCCGCAGGATCCACAGATACGCAGTATTTT. Amino acids: CASSPPAGSTDTQYF. This chain uses TRBV6-1 with TRBJ2-3; D remains ambiguous. The V gene lost 6 bases and the J gene lost 2 bases, with 15 bases spanning the gap. Germline-derived CDR1 and CDR2 are MNHNS and SASEGT. The CDR3 contains 15 residues.

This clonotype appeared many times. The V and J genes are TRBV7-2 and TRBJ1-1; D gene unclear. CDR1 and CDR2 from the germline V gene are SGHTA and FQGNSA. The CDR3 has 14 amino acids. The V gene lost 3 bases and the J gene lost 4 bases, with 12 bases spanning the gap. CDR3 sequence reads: CASSFRSWGTEAFF. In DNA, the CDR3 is TGTGCCAGCAGCTTTAGGTCCTGGGGCACTGAAGCTTTCTTT.

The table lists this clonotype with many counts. CDR3 sequence reads: CASSFSGGSYNSPLHF. The CDR3 bases are TGTGCCAGCAGCTTTTCAGGGGGCTCCTATAATTCACCCCTCCACTTT. The chain couples TRBV7-2 to TRBJ1-6; TRBD1 matches 7 bases. V lost 3 bases, J lost 0 bases, and 2 bases stayed unmatched. Germline V gene sequence: CDR1 SGHTA, CDR2 FQGNSA. The CDR3 runs 16 residues.

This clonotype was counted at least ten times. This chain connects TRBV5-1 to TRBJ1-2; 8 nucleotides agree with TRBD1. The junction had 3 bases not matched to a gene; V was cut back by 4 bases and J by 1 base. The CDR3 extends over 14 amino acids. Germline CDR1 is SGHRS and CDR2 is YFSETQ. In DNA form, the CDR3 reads TGCGCCAGCAGCGGGGGACAGGTTAACTATGGCTACACCTTC. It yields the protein CASSGGQVNYGYTF.

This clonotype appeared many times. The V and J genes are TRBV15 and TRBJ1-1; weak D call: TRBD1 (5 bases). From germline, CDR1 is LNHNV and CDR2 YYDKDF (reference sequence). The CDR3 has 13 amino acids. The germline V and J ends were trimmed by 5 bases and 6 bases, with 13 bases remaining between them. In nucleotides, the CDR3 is TGTGCCACCAGCGCCCCAGGGATTGCTGAAGCTTTCTTT. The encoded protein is CATSAPGIAEAFF.

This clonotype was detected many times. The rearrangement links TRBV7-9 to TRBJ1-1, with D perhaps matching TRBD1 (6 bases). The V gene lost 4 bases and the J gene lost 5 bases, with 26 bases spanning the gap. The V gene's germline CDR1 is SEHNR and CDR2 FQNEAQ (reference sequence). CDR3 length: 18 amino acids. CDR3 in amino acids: CASSSPPSQGTFFTEAFF. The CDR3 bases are TGTGCCAGCAGCTCCCCCCCGAGCCAGGGGACTTTTTTTACTGAAGCTTTCTTT.

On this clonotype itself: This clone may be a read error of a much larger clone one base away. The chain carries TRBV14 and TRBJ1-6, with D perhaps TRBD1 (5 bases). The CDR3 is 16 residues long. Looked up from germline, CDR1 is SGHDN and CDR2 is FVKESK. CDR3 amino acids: CANSPRGGLLNSPLHF. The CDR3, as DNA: TGTGCCAACAGCCCCCGGGGCGGACTCCTTAATTCACCCCTCCACTTT. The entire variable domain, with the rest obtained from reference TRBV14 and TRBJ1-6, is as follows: EAGVTQFPSHSVIEKGQTVTLRCDPISGHDNLYWYRRVMGKEIKFLLHFVKESKQDESGMPNNRFLAERTGGTYSTLKVQPAELEDSGVYFCANSPRGGLLNSPLHFGNGTRLTVT.

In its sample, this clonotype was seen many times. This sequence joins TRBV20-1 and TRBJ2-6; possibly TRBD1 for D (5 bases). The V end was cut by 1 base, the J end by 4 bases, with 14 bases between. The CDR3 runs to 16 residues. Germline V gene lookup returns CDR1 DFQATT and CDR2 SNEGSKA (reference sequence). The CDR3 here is CSARGLQGTGANVLTF. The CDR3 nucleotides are TGCAGTGCTAGAGGCCTTCAGGGAACCGGGGCCAACGTCCTGACTTTC.

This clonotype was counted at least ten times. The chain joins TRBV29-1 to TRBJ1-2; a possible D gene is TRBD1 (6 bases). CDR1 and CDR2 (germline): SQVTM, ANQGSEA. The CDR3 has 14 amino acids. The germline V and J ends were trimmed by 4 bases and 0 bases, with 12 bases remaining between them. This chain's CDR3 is CSVVGTLPNYGYTF. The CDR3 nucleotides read TGCAGCGTTGTAGGGACATTACCTAACTATGGCTACACCTTC.

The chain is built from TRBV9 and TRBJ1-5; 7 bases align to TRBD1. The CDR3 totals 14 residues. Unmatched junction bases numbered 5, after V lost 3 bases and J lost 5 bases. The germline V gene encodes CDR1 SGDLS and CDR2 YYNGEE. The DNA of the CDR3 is TGTGCCAGCAGCGCGACAGGGTCCGATCAGCCCCAGCATTTT. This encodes CASSATGSDQPQHF.

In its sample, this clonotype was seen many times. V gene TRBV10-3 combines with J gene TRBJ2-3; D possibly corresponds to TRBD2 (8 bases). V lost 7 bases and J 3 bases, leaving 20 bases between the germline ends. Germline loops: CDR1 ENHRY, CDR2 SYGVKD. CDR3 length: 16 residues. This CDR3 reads CAIKGAALAETDTQYF. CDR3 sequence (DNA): TGTGCCATCAAGGGGGCGGCACTAGCGGAGACAGATACGCAGTATTTT.

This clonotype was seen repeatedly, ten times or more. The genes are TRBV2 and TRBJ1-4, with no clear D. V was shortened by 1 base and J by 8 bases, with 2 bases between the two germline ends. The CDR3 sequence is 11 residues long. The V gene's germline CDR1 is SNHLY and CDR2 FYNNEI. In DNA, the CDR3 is TGTGCCAGCAGTGAAGACGAAAAACTGTTTTTT. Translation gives CASSEDEKLFF.

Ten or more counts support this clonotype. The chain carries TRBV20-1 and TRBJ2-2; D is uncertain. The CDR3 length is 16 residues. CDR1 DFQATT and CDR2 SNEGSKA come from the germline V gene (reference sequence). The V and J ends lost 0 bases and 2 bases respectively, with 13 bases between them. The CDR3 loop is CSARDVNSGNTGELFF. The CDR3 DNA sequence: TGCAGTGCTAGAGATGTAAATTCGGGTAACACCGGGGAGCTGTTTTTT.

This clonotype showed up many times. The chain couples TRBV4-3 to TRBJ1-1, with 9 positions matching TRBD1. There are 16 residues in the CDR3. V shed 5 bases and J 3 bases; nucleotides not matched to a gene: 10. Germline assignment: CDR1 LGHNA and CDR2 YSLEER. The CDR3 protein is CASSSVTGGSHTEAFF. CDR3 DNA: TGCGCCAGCAGCTCCGTGACAGGGGGATCGCACACTGAAGCTTTCTTT.

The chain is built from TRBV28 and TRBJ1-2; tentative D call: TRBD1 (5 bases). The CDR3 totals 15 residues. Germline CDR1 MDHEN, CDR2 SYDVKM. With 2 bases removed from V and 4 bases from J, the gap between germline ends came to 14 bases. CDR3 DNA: TGTGCCAGCAGTTTAGGGGCTAGCGCGATCTATGGCTACACCTTC. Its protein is CASSLGASAIYGYTF.

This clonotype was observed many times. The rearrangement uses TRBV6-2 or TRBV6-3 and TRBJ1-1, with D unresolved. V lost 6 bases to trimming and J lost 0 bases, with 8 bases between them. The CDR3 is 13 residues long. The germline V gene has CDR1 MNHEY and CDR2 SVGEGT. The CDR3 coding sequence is TGTGCCAGCAGGGAACTCTTGAACACTGAAGCTTTCTTT. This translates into CASRELLNTEAFF.